Below, 32 T cell receptor beta chains from the same sample are listed, as sequenced in a study of T cells in Graves' hyperthyroidism and ophthalmopathy. Researchers took RNA transcripts and amplified the TCR beta CDR3 regions from them. Researchers ran a first-round RT-PCR on the TCR CDR3 using the HTBI primer set. TCRdb recomputed calls from the multiplex PCR reads with MiXCR, one row per CDR3 protein. Of under 350,000 distinct CDR3 sequences in the sample, roughly a fifth are singletons; the top ten hold 50%. The sequencing sample was made of blood. The receptor set was obtained from a woman aged 50 to 65 with Graves' hyperthyroidism.

This clonotype was counted many times. V is TRBV18 and J is TRBJ2-5; tentative D call: TRBD2 (5 bases). Germline V gene data show CDR1 as KGHSH and CDR2 as LQKENI. The germline V and J ends were trimmed by 5 bases and 4 bases, with 17 bases remaining between them. This CDR3 region has 15 residues. CDR3 in DNA: TGTGCCAGCTCAGCGTTAACCCGAGGGTTAGAGACCCAGTACTTC. As protein: CASSALTRGLETQYF.

This clonotype was seen only once. This may come from a read error, since a much larger clone is one base off. The chain joins TRBV9 to TRBJ2-3, with 9 bases lining up with TRBD1. CDR3 length equals 14 residues. CDR1 and CDR2 (germline): SGDLS, YYNGEE. The CDR3 sequence is CVSSPETGGTTQYF. CDR3 nucleotides: TGTGTCAGCAGCCCCGAAACAGGGGGCACTACGCAGTATTTT.

This clonotype was seen only a few times. J is TRBJ2-7 and V is TRBV3-1; D might be TRBD1 or TRBD2, each matching 5 bases. Trimming removed 0 bases from V and 3 bases from J, with 15 bases in between. Germline CDR1 and CDR2: LGHDT and YNNKEL (reference sequence). The CDR3 extends over 16 amino acids. CDR3 in DNA: TGTGCCAGCAGCCAAGAAGGGGCAGGGAGAATCTACGAGCAGTACTTC. Translation: CASSQEGAGRIYEQYF.

The rearrangement links TRBV7-2 to TRBJ2-7, with TRBD1 identical over 7 bases. The CDR3 is made up of 16 amino acids. Germline CDR1 reads SGHTA; CDR2 reads FQGNSA. Trimming removed 5 bases from V and 1 base from J; junction bases left unmatched: 11. The CDR3 region has the DNA TGTGCCAGCAGCACCCGACAGGGTACGGGGTCCTACGAGCAGTACTTC. It specifies CASSTRQGTGSYEQYF.

This clonotype was recorded at least ten times. The chain is built from TRBV29-1 and TRBJ1-1; TRBD1 matches at 8 bases. Germline lookup yields CDR1 SQVTM and CDR2 ANQGSEA. The CDR3 sequence is 12 residues long. Unmatched junction bases numbered 2, after V lost 6 bases and J lost 2 bases. Written as DNA, the CDR3 is TGCAGCGTAGACAGGGGAAACACTGAAGCTTTCTTT. Its protein product is CSVDRGNTEAFF.

V and J are TRBV29-1 and TRBJ2-3; tentatively, D is TRBD1 (6 bases). CDR1 and CDR2 from the germline V gene are SQVTM and ANQGSEA. The CDR3 sequence is 13 residues long. The ends were cut back, 6 bases at V and 2 bases at J, with 12 bases in the middle. The CDR3 DNA is TGCAGCGTGGGGACACCAGACACAGATACGCAGTATTTT. Translated, it gives CSVGTPDTDTQYF.

This clonotype showed up many times. The chain carries TRBV11-2 and TRBJ2-7; 8 positions agree with TRBD2. CDR3 length: 16 residues. The V gene end was trimmed by 5 bases and the J gene end by 2 bases; junction bases not matched to a gene: 11. The germline CDR1 and CDR2 sequences are SGHAT and FQNNGV. The CDR3 nucleotides read TGTGCCAGCAGCCGAGGCAGCGGGGGATCAACCTACGAGCAGTACTTC. Translation gives CASSRGSGGSTYEQYF.

The chain recombines TRBV5-8 with TRBJ2-1; D gene uncertain. CDR1 SGHTS and CDR2 YDEGEE come from the germline V gene. The CDR3 is made up of 14 amino acids. Trimming removed 4 bases at V and 3 bases at J, with 11 bases between. CDR3 protein: CASSLRAHYNEQFF. The CDR3 DNA follows: TGTGCCAGCAGCCTCCGGGCCCACTACAATGAGCAGTTCTTC.

This clonotype has a count of ten or more. CDR3: CASSLVRLAVAYNEQFF. The CDR3 coding sequence is TGTGCCAGCAGCTTAGTGAGACTAGCGGTTGCCTACAATGAGCAGTTCTTC. The J gene is TRBJ2-1, the V gene TRBV7-8; 9 nucleotides align to TRBD2. V was clipped by 1 base and J by 2 bases; unmatched bases: 6. The germline gives CDR1 SGHVS, CDR2 FQNEAQ. The CDR3 is 17 amino acids.

The rearrangement uses TRBV20-1 and TRBJ1-2, with D hard to call. Germline V gene sequence: CDR1 DFQATT, CDR2 SNEGSKA (reference sequence). The CDR3 length is 11 residues. Trimming took 7 bases from V and 4 from J, leaving 10 bases between them. CDR3 in amino acids: CSGVDRYGYTF. For the CDR3, the DNA is TGCAGTGGGGTGGATCGCTATGGCTACACCTTC.

There are many counts of this clonotype. The chain combines TRBV2 with TRBJ2-7; 9 bases match TRBD1. Trimming at V came to 1 base and at J to 6 bases, leaving 13 bases not matched to a gene. The germline gives CDR1 SNHLY, CDR2 FYNNEI. CDR3 length: 17 amino acids. The CDR3 sequence: CASSEELDRGGLGEQYF. The DNA of the CDR3 is TGTGCCAGCAGTGAAGAGCTGGACAGGGGAGGGCTGGGCGAGCAGTACTTC.

V and J are TRBV18 and TRBJ1-1, with D possibly matching TRBD1 (5 bases). V gave up 1 base and J gave up 7 bases, with 16 bases separating them. This CDR3 contains 15 residues. The germline gives CDR1 KGHSH, CDR2 LQKENI. Here the CDR3 DNA reads TGTGCCAGCTCACCACGTTTTGGTGGAAGGGGTGAAGCTTTCTTT. Translating it yields CASSPRFGGRGEAFF. Drawing the rest from reference TRBV18 and TRBJ1-1, the complete variable domain is NAGVMQNPRHLVRRRGQEARLRCSPMKGHSHVYWYRQLPEEGLKFMVYLQKENIIDESGMPKERFSAEFPKEGPSILRIQQVVRGDSAAYFCASSPRFGGRGEAFFGQGTRLTVV.

The chain links TRBV4-3 to TRBJ1-4; D perhaps matches TRBD1 (5 bases). Per germline, CDR1 LGHNA and CDR2 YSLEER. V lost 3 bases, J lost 3 bases, and 8 bases lay in between. CDR3 length: 14 residues. The chain's CDR3 is CASSQGLANEKLFF. Written as DNA, the CDR3 is TGCGCCAGCAGCCAGGGGCTTGCTAATGAAAAACTGTTTTTT.

This clonotype was counted many times. The chain joins TRBV3-1 to TRBJ2-5; 9 bases are a match to TRBD2. V lost 6 bases, J lost 5 bases, and 7 bases stayed unmatched. Germline CDR1 reads LGHDT; CDR2 reads YNNKEL (reference sequence). This CDR3 contains 14 residues. CDR3 amino acids: CASSAGTSLETQYF. As DNA, the CDR3 is TGTGCCAGCAGTGCCGGGACTAGCTTGGAGACCCAGTACTTC.

This clonotype was counted many times. The V call is TRBV5-1, the J call TRBJ1-2, with a possible D match to TRBD1 (5 bases). CDR1 SGHRS and CDR2 YFSETQ come from the germline V gene. V lost 3 bases, J lost 4 bases, and 16 bases lay in between. This CDR3 is 15 amino acids long. In nucleotides, the CDR3 is TGCGCCAGCAGCTCTGGAGGGACGCCCCGCTATGGCTACACCTTC. Translated, it gives CASSSGGTPRYGYTF.

The chain is built from TRBV6-5 and TRBJ2-7; a weak D match, TRBD2 (5 bases). The length of the CDR3 is 14 residues. V dropped 4 bases and J dropped 2 bases, with 12 bases sitting between them. The germline gives CDR1 MNHEY, CDR2 SVGAGI. The CDR3 reads CASSFPGSTYEQYF. The CDR3 DNA reads as TGTGCCAGCAGTTTCCCGGGAAGTACCTACGAGCAGTACTTC.

This clonotype was seen at least ten times. CDR3 nucleotides: TGTGCCAGCAGTTTCCTAAGCGGGACAAACACCGGGGAGCTGTTTTTT. Its protein is CASSFLSGTNTGELFF. J is TRBJ2-2 and V is TRBV12-3 or TRBV12-4, with D maybe TRBD2 (7 bases). This CDR3 spans 16 amino acids. The V gene lost 3 bases and the J gene lost 2 bases, with 13 bases spanning the gap.

This clonotype turned up a few times. The chain carries TRBV4-1 and TRBJ2-7, with 11 bases matching TRBD2. V was pared by 1 base and J by 7 bases, with 0 bases of the junction left unmatched. The CDR3 length is 13 residues. Germline CDR1 MGHRA, CDR2 YSYEKL. Written as DNA, the CDR3 is TGCGCCAGCAGCCAAGGGACTAGCGGGGAGCAGTACTTC. Translating it yields CASSQGTSGEQYF.

This clonotype was observed at least ten times. CDR3 amino acids: CASGPRGVPGLISYEQYF. The CDR3 DNA follows: TGCGCCAGCGGACCCAGGGGAGTACCGGGACTGATCTCCTACGAGCAGTACTTC. The rearrangement joins TRBV5-1 to TRBJ2-7, with D perhaps given as TRBD1 or TRBD2 (6 bases each). CDR1 is SGHRS and CDR2 is YFSETQ in the germline V gene. V lost 7 bases and J lost 0, with 26 bases in between. The CDR3 is made up of 18 amino acids.

This clonotype was observed many times. V usage is TRBV28 and J usage is TRBJ2-1, with TRBD2 matching over 11 bases. V trimming: 10 bases; J trimming: 10 bases; junction bases outside the gene matches: 9. The CDR3 covers 13 residues. Germline-derived CDR1 and CDR2 are MDHEN and SYDVKM. CDR3 loop: CATNEGLAEEQFF. The CDR3 nucleotides read TGTGCCACTAACGAGGGACTAGCGGAAGAGCAGTTCTTC. The full variable domain, in which reference TRBV28 and TRBJ2-1 provide the parts outside the CDR3, is DVKVTQSSRYLVKRTGEKVFLECVQDMDHENMFWYRQDPGLGLRLIYFSYDVKMKEKGDIPEGYSVSREKKERFSLILESASTNQTSMYLCATNEGLAEEQFFGPGTRLTVL.

This clonotype occurred many times. The V gene is TRBV27, the J gene TRBJ2-1; 12 nucleotides agree with TRBD2. Germline assignment: CDR1 MNHEY and CDR2 SMNVEV (reference sequence). V lost 5 bases, J lost 10 bases, and 12 bases stayed unmatched. The CDR3 runs 16 residues. The CDR3 reads CASSDLAGGPGQEQFF. The CDR3 DNA follows: TGTGCCAGCAGTGACCTAGCGGGAGGGCCAGGGCAAGAGCAGTTCTTC.

This clonotype has at least ten counts. The chain's CDR3 is CAWSSGTASGNTIYF. CDR3 DNA: TGTGCCTGGAGCTCCGGGACAGCCTCTGGAAACACCATATATTTT. The rearrangement joins TRBV30 to TRBJ1-3; 7 nucleotides align to TRBD1. The CDR3 covers 15 residues. V trimming: 3 bases; J trimming: 0 bases; junction bases outside the gene matches: 5. CDR1 is GTSNPN and CDR2 is SVGIG in the germline V gene (reference sequence).

V gene TRBV12-3 or TRBV12-4 combines with J gene TRBJ1-2, with D possibly matching TRBD1 (5 bases). The CDR3 consists of 16 residues. V lost 0 bases, J lost 5 bases, and 16 bases lay in between. CDR3 sequence reads: CASSLAIHRFRYGYTF. In nucleotides, the CDR3 is TGTGCCAGCAGTTTAGCGATCCACAGGTTCAGATATGGCTACACCTTC.

Ten or more counts support this clonotype. V gene TRBV18 combines with J gene TRBJ1-3; no reliable D call. The CDR3 consists of 12 residues. V shed 2 bases and J shed 7 bases, with 6 bases lying between them. Per germline, CDR1 KGHSH and CDR2 LQKENI. As DNA, the CDR3 is TGTGCCAGCTCACCAGAGAGGAACACCATATATTTT. Residues: CASSPERNTIYF.

This clonotype was seen only a few times. The chain is built from TRBV20-1 and TRBJ2-1; D assignment may be TRBD1 or TRBD2 (6 bases each). The V and J ends lost 2 bases and 4 bases respectively, with 12 bases between them. Germline-derived CDR1 and CDR2 are DFQATT and SNEGSKA (reference sequence). This CDR3 contains 14 residues. CDR3 sequence (DNA): TGCAGTGCTAGATCCAGGGGAGGATACAATGAGCAGTTCTTC. Encoded protein: CSARSRGGYNEQFF.

This clonotype was counted many times. This chain links TRBV2 with TRBJ2-7, with TRBD2 matching over 7 bases. V was clipped by 6 bases and J by 3 bases; unmatched bases: 5. Germline CDR1 SNHLY, CDR2 FYNNEI. This CDR3 is 13 amino acids long. The CDR3 DNA reads TGTGCCAGCAGGCAGCGGGGCTACTACGAGCAGTACTTC. Its translation is CASRQRGYYEQYF.

This sequence joins TRBV20-1 and TRBJ1-4; 7 nucleotides align to TRBD1. CDR3 size: 13 residues. V lost 3 bases and J lost 7; bases outside the gene matches: 5. Germline CDR1 is DFQATT and CDR2 is SNEGSKA (reference sequence). The CDR3 DNA reads as TGCAGTGCTAGGAGCCAGGGGGGTGAAAAACTGTTTTTT. Its protein product is CSARSQGGEKLFF.

Many counts were recorded for this clonotype. The chain has TRBV11-3 and TRBJ2-2, with 7 bases matching TRBD2. V was clipped by 1 base and J by 5 bases; unmatched bases: 1. CDR3 length: 14 amino acids. The germline V gene encodes CDR1 SGHNT and CDR2 YENEEA. This chain's CDR3 is CASSLAGGTGELFF. The CDR3 DNA sequence: TGTGCCAGCAGCTTAGCGGGGGGTACCGGGGAGCTGTTTTTT.

In nucleotides, the CDR3 is TGTGCCAGCAGTCCCCGGGCCTCTGGCTATGGCTACACCTTC. As protein: CASSPRASGYGYTF. The chain recombines TRBV28 with TRBJ1-2; D ambiguous. CDR1 is MDHEN, CDR2 SYDVKM, per germline. CDR3 length: 14 amino acids. Trimming stripped 5 bases from V and 4 bases from J, with 14 bases between.

The chain uses TRBV12-3 or TRBV12-4 and TRBJ1-2; no firm D call. Between the trimmed V and J ends, which lost 6 bases and 7 bases, there was a span of 15 bases. This CDR3 comprises 13 residues. In DNA, the CDR3 is TGTGCCAGCAGCACTGAAGGGCGGTTTGGCTACACCTTC. It codes for CASSTEGRFGYTF.

This clonotype was observed many times. DNA for the CDR3: TGTGCCAGCTCACCGACAGGGAGCTCCTATAATTCACCCCTCCACTTT. Translating gives CASSPTGSSYNSPLHF. V gene TRBV18 combines with J gene TRBJ1-6; 7 bases align to TRBD1. Trimming at V came to 3 bases and at J to 0 bases, leaving 2 bases not matched to a gene. The length of the CDR3 is 16 residues. Germline CDR1 KGHSH, CDR2 LQKENI. The full variable domain, its missing parts supplied by reference TRBV18 and TRBJ1-6, is NAGVMQNPRHLVRRRGQEARLRCSPMKGHSHVYWYRQLPEEGLKFMVYLQKENIIDESGMPKERFSAEFPKEGPSILRIQQVVRGDSAAYFCASSPTGSSYNSPLHFGNGTRLTVT.

The rearrangement uses TRBV4-1 and TRBJ2-1, with 8 positions matching TRBD1. V was pared by 0 bases and J by 12 bases, with 7 bases of the junction left unmatched. CDR1 is MGHRA and CDR2 is YSYEKL in the germline V gene. The CDR3 has 14 residues. The CDR3 reads CASSQDVTGGGQFF. The CDR3 bases are TGCGCCAGCAGCCAAGATGTAACAGGGGGTGGGCAGTTCTTC.